This is a list of T cell receptor beta chains from one sample in a study of cytomegalovirus exposure and HLA in healthy donors. The protocol was immunoSEQ multiplex PCR, while the TCRdb copy is restricted to in-frame clones and leaves out a portion. The sample has 130,000 or so clones; about three quarters are singletons. What was sequenced was PBMCs. Source of these receptors: a man aged 40-49 years in good health and CMV-seropositive. CDR3s include the opening cysteine and the closing phenylalanine or tryptophan. The D gene is left open where the match is weak. Only some rows state a clone size, as once, few, many or a class for expanded clones.

d_gene	abundance	v_gene	j_gene	CDR3nt	CDR3aa
NA	NA	TRBV10-3	TRBJ2-2	TGTGCCATCAGTGTTTCCGACACGCCGAACACCGGGGAGCTGTTTTTT	CAISVSDTPNTGELFF
TRBD1	NA	TRBV28	TRBJ1-4	TGTGCCAGCAGTTTGTGGACAGGGGGCCGAAAACTGTTTTTT	CASSLWTGGRKLFF
TRBD1	NA	TRBV11-2	TRBJ1-2	TGTGCCAGCAGCCTCCGGACAGGGCCCAGGGTAGGCTATGGCTACACCTTC	CASSLRTGPRVGYGYTF
NA	once	TRBV4-2	TRBJ1-6	TGTGCCAGCAGCCAAGAAGAGTCCCATATTAATTCACCCCTCCACTTT	CASSQEESHINSPLHF
NA	NA	TRBV7-2	TRBJ1-2	TGTGCCAGCAGCTTAGAGGGACAAGGAAATAAGCCCTATGGCTACACCTTC	CASSLEGQGNKPYGYTF
TRBD2	NA	TRBV4-2	TRBJ2-1	TGTGCCAGCAGCCAAGTAACTAGCGGACCCTACAATGAGCAGTTCTTC	CASSQVTSGPYNEQFF
NA	NA	TRBV7-2	TRBJ1-5	TGTGCCAGCAGCTACCGACAAGACAATCAGCCCCAGCATTTT	CASSYRQDNQPQHF
TRBD1	NA	TRBV6-5	TRBJ1-2	TGTGCCAGCAGTTACTCGGCAGGGGGCGGCTACACCTTC	CASSYSAGGGYTF
NA	NA	TRBV20-1	TRBJ2-7	TGCAGTGCTAGACAGGTCGAGCAGTACTTC	CSARQVEQYF
NA	NA	TRBV29-1	TRBJ2-3	TGCAGCGCTGCGGCAGATACGCAGTATTTT	CSAAADTQYF
TRBD2	NA	TRBV7-6	TRBJ2-3	TGTGCCAGCAGCTCATCCTTACTAGCGGGGGGTGTAACAGATACGCAGTATTTT	CASSSSLLAGGVTDTQYF
NA	NA	TRBV28	TRBJ1-2	TGTGCCAGCAGTCCTATCCGGGGGGGGAATAGAGGCTACACCTTC	CASSPIRGGNRGYTF
TRBD1	NA	TRBV28	TRBJ2-7	TGTGCCAGCAGCGATAGGGACAGTGGGGACTCCTACGAGCAGTACTTC	CASSDRDSGDSYEQYF
TRBD1	NA	TRBV6-6	TRBJ2-7	TGTGCCAGCTCAACAGGGGTCTACGAGCAGTACTTC	CASSTGVYEQYF
NA	NA	TRBV19	TRBJ2-7	TGTGCCAGTAGTATCGGCACAGGGCCTACCTACGAGCAGTACTTC	CASSIGTGPTYEQYF
TRBD1	NA	TRBV28	TRBJ1-6	TGTGCCAGCAGTTTATGGGACAGGGGTGGTTCACCCCTCCACTTT	CASSLWDRGGSPLHF
TRBD1	NA	TRBV4-2	TRBJ1-1	TGTGCCAGCAGCCTCCGGACAGGGAACACTGAAGCTTTCTTT	CASSLRTGNTEAFF
NA	few	TRBV28	TRBJ2-7	TGTGCCAGCAATAAGGGGTACGAGCAGTACTTC	CASNKGYEQYF
NA	NA	TRBV6-4	TRBJ2-1	TGTGCCGGCAGTCGGGACTCTTACAATGAGCAGTTCTTC	CAGSRDSYNEQFF
NA	NA	TRBV5-3	TRBJ1-5	TGTGCCAGAAGCTTGAAGTCAGGCAATAGCAATCAGCCCCAGCATTTT	CARSLKSGNSNQPQHF
NA	NA	TRBV10-2	TRBJ2-7	TGCGCCAGCAGTGAGTTGCGCCAGGGGACCTACGAGCAGTACTTC	CASSELRQGTYEQYF
TRBD1	once	TRBV19	TRBJ1-3	TGTGCCAGTAGTCCCAGACAGGGGCGACCTGGAAACACCATATATTTT	CASSPRQGRPGNTIYF
NA	NA	TRBV13	TRBJ2-2	TGTGCCAGCAGCCGGGACACCCTTGGGGTCGGGGAGCTGTTTTTT	CASSRDTLGVGELFF
TRBD1	NA	TRBV7-9	TRBJ1-2	TGTGCCAGCCAGTCGGGGACAGAGATCTATGGCTACACCTTC	CASQSGTEIYGYTF
TRBD1	NA	TRBV2	TRBJ1-1	TGTGCCAGCACTCCCGACAGGGTGGACACTGAAGCTTTCTTT	CASTPDRVDTEAFF
NA	NA	TRBV5-6	TRBJ2-7	TGTGCCAGCAGCTTGCGGCCGGGAAGGTCCTACGAGCAGTACTTC	CASSLRPGRSYEQYF
NA	NA	TRBV28	TRBJ1-3	TGTGCCAGCAGTTCGGGCAGGGATCTCTGGAGATCCCAGTTGAATTTT	CASSSGRDLWRSQLNF
TRBD1	once	TRBV7-9	TRBJ1-1	TGTGCCAGCAGCCAGCTTCCAGGGGGCAGGAGCACTGAAGCTTTCTTT	CASSQLPGGRSTEAFF
NA	NA	TRBV6-6	TRBJ1-1	TGTGCCAGCAGTCACGGGTCGACTGAAGCTTTCTTT	CASSHGSTEAFF
TRBD2	few	TRBV7-6	TRBJ2-7	TGTGCCAGCAGCTTATCCGCAGGGACTAGCCTCTACGAGCAGTACTTC	CASSLSAGTSLYEQYF